This T cell receptor (beta chain) was found in a study of T cell repertoires in cytomegalovirus infection. Study at large: Matching HLA type, along with CMV infection, was indicated by public TCR beta signatures.

General study results and limits: CMV-specific TCR beta clonotypes restricted by HLA-C were the ones dominating the ex vivo response.

TCRdb redid the calling of the reads with MiXCR, one entry per CDR3 protein. The data contain approximately 500,000 distinct CDR3 sequences, 15% to 20% of them seen just once; the ten biggest clones take up roughly a quarter. There are a few counts of this clonotype. Its antigen remains unknown. Sequenced input: CD8+ T cells from PBMCs. This sequence was found in a human donor in good health (CMV status not recorded). Some clones in this sample may be carry-over from other donors' samples.

The CDR3 sequence is CASRVRADYGYTF. The CDR3 nucleotides read TGTGCCAGCAGAGTCAGGGCTGACTATGGCTACACCTTC. The chain carries TRBV27 and TRBJ1-2, with D perhaps matching TRBD1 (5 bases). V lost 6 bases and J lost 3, with 11 bases in between. Germline CDR1 is MNHEY and CDR2 is SMNVEV (reference sequence). The CDR3 extends over 13 amino acids.